Following are 12 T cell receptor beta chains from one sample sequenced in a study of T cell responses to AZD1222 COVID-19 vaccine. Only in-frame clones appear in the TCRdb table, and some are missing; sequencing was by immunoSEQ multiplex PCR. This sample has 120,000 or so clones, with over 85% found just once. The sequences come from peripheral blood, collected 28 days after the second AZD1222 dose. These TCRs come from an adult who received the AZD1222 COVID-19 vaccine.

The chain recombines TRBV3-1 (or the pseudogene TRBV3-2) with TRBJ2-6, with 7 bases fitting TRBD1. Losses at the gene ends were 1 base for V and 4 bases for J; bases not matched to a gene: 10. Germline lookup yields CDR1 LGHDT and CDR2 YNNKEL (reference sequence). CDR3 length equals 18 residues. The CDR3 sequence: CASSQVGQGVAGANVLTF. The CDR3 nucleotides read TGTGCCAGCAGCCAAGTCGGCCAGGGGGTTGCCGGGGCCAACGTCCTGACTTTC.

This clone was seen only a few times. V is TRBV9 and J is TRBJ1-3; TRBD1 is a possible D gene (6 bases). The CDR3 runs to 14 residues. V dropped 3 bases and J dropped 3 bases, with 10 bases sitting between them. Germline V gene data show CDR1 as SGDLS and CDR2 as YYNGEE. The CDR3 coding sequence is TGTGCCAGCAGCGCCGGGGGGCTTGGAAACACCATATATTTT. This encodes CASSAGGLGNTIYF.

The V gene is TRBV4-1, the J gene TRBJ1-1; 8 nucleotides agree with TRBD1. Losses at the gene ends were 3 bases for V and 0 bases for J; bases not matched to a gene: 6. The CDR3 covers 16 residues. Germline CDR1 reads MGHRA; CDR2 reads YSYEKL. Written as DNA, the CDR3 is TGCGCCAGCAGCCAGGGGACAGGAGACATGAACACTGAAGCTTTCTTT. This sequence encodes CASSQGTGDMNTEAFF.

The V and J genes are TRBV10-1 and TRBJ2-5, with D tentatively TRBD1 (5 bases). The CDR3 extends over 14 amino acids. Trimming removed 6 bases at V and 1 base at J, with 12 bases between. CDR1 and CDR2 from the germline V gene are WNHNN and SYGVQD (reference sequence). The CDR3: CASRETATQETQYF. In nucleotides, the CDR3 is TGCGCCAGCAGGGAGACAGCGACCCAAGAGACCCAGTACTTC.

The rearrangement uses TRBV11-2 and TRBJ2-7; D is unclear. Germline values: CDR1 SGHAT, CDR2 FQNNGV. CDR3 size: 14 residues. Trimming took off 5 bases at V and 2 bases at J, with 13 bases between the two ends. The DNA for the CDR3 is TGTGCCAGCAGCACCGACTCGTCAACCTACGAGCAGTACTTC. It yields the protein CASSTDSSTYEQYF. The whole variable domain, filled in from reference TRBV11-2 and TRBJ2-7, reads EAGVAQSPRYKIIEKRQSVAFWCNPISGHATLYWYQQILGQGPKLLIQFQNNGVVDDSQLPKDRFSAERLKGVDSTLKIQPAKLEDSAVYLCASSTDSSTYEQYFGPGTRLTVT.

The rearrangement uses TRBV20-1 and TRBJ2-7; D is uncertain. V gave up 3 bases and J gave up 4 bases, with 10 bases separating them. CDR3 length: 12 residues. Germline V gene lookup returns CDR1 DFQATT and CDR2 SNEGSKA (reference sequence). CDR3 loop: CSASRRRYEQYF. The CDR3, as DNA: TGCAGTGCTAGTCGCCGACGTTACGAGCAGTACTTC.

The chain recombines TRBV9 with TRBJ2-7; 10 bases fit TRBD1. Germline V gene data show CDR1 as SGDLS and CDR2 as YYNGEE. The CDR3 is 15 residues long. The V and J ends lost 4 bases and 3 bases, in that order; junction bases with no gene match: 7. CDR3 protein: CASSSADRGSYEQYF. The CDR3 DNA follows: TGTGCCAGCAGCTCCGCGGACAGGGGGAGCTACGAGCAGTACTTC.

The V gene is TRBV10-3, the J gene TRBJ2-2, with 7 bases that match TRBD2. V lost 6 bases, J lost 2 bases, and 6 bases stayed unmatched. This CDR3 is 15 amino acids long. CDR1 is ENHRY, CDR2 SYGVKD, per germline. The CDR3, as DNA: TGTGCCATCAGGAATCGGGACTACAACACCGGGGAGCTGTTTTTT. This sequence encodes CAIRNRDYNTGELFF.

This sequence joins TRBV7-8 and TRBJ1-2, with 10 nucleotides matching TRBD1. This CDR3 is 16 amino acids long. Per the germline V gene, CDR1 is SGHVS and CDR2 is FQNEAQ. With V trimmed by 4 bases and J by 4 bases, 9 bases remained unmatched. The CDR3 region is CASSYDGQGGGYGYTF. As DNA, the CDR3 is TGTGCCAGCAGCTACGATGGACAGGGGGGAGGCTATGGCTACACCTTC.

The J gene is TRBJ2-2, the V gene TRBV7-3; tentatively, D is TRBD1 (6 bases). V was clipped by 2 bases and J by 4 bases, with 14 bases between them. The CDR3 spans 16 residues. Germline V gene data show CDR1 as SGHTA and CDR2 as FQGTGA. The CDR3 coding sequence is TGTGCCAGCAGCTTAGGGCAGGGGCTGGGCACCGGGGAGCTGTTTTTT. It specifies CASSLGQGLGTGELFF.

This clone was recorded only once. The genes are TRBV6-5 and TRBJ1-1, with D unresolved. CDR3 length: 14 amino acids. Deletions cut 5 bases from V and 4 bases from J, with 14 bases between. Germline V gene data show CDR1 as MNHEY and CDR2 as SVGAGI. The CDR3 region is CASSLGWWGTEAFF. Here the CDR3 DNA reads TGTGCCAGCAGTCTCGGATGGTGGGGCACTGAAGCTTTCTTT.

This clone was observed once. V is TRBV14 and J is TRBJ2-5; a weak D match, TRBD2 (7 bases). The CDR3 has 16 amino acids. Per germline, CDR1 SGHDN and CDR2 FVKESK. V dropped 3 bases and J dropped 1 base, with 15 bases sitting between them. The CDR3 loop is CASSHRRGGPQETQYF. CDR3 DNA: TGTGCCAGCAGCCACCGAAGGGGGGGCCCCCAAGAGACCCAGTACTTC. Together with reference TRBV14 and TRBJ2-5, the CDR3 gives the full variable domain: EAGVTQFPSHSVIEKGQTVTLRCDPISGHDNLYWYRRVMGKEIKFLLHFVKESKQDESGMPNNRFLAERTGGTYSTLKVQPAELEDSGVYFCASSHRRGGPQETQYFGPGTRLLVL.